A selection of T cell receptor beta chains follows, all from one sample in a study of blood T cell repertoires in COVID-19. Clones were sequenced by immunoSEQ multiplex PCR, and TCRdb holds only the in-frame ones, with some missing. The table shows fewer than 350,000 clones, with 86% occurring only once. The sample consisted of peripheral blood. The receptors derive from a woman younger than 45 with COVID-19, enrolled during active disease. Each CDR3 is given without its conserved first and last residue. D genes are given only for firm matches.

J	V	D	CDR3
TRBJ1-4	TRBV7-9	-	ASSHRRQGPTNEKLF
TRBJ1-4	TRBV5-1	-	ASSIEQGLNEKLF
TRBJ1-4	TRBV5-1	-	ASSFEQGNEKLF
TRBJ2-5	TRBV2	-	AATSAGQETQY
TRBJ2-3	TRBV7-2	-	ASSLGGYTQY
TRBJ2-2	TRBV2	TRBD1	ASSPTGQGRHGELF
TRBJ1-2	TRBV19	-	ASSIVGGAGYGYT
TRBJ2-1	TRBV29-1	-	SVEDPWGRYNEQF
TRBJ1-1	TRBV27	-	ASSTRGGLMNTEAF
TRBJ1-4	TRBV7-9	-	ASSLEAGGEKLF
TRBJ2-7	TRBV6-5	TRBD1	ASSYRSDRVGEQY
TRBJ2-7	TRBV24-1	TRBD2	ATGGGGYEQY
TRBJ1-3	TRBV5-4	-	ASSLGRGNTIY
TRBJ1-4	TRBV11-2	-	ASSLGAGFNEKLF
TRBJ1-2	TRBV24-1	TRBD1	ATSRDRATGYT
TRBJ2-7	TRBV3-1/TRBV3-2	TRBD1	ASSHHTGTGSEQY
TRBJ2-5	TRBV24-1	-	ATSDPRTDGETQY
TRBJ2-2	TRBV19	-	ASTRGRSTNTGELF
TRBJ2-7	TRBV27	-	ASSLTGSYEQY
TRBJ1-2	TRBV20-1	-	SARGRAGYT
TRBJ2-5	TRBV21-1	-	ASNWLARETQY
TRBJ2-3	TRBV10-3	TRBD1	AISASQGTDTQY
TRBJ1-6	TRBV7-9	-	ASSLPNSLSPLH
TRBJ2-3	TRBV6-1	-	ASSEATGGTDTQY
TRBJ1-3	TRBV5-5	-	ASGLRGLSGNTIY
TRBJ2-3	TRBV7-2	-	ASSLAVAQSAI
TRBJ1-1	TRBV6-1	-	ASSESPGWTEAF
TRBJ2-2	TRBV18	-	ASLPDWDTGELF